These 10 T cell receptor beta chains were all obtained from the same sample, sequenced in a study of technical replicates of blood from a few donors. Profiled with immunoSEQ multiplex PCR; TCRdb holds only in-frame clones, not every one. The sample has more than 65,000 clones, about 93% seen once. Material for sequencing was T cells isolated from PBMCs. Receptor source: a human donor in good health.

This clone occurred a few times. The chain joins TRBV15 to TRBJ1-1, with a possible D match to TRBD1 (5 bases). The CDR3 has 12 amino acids. Germline V gene sequence: CDR1 LNHNV, CDR2 YYDKDF (reference sequence). Deletions cut 8 bases from V and 1 base from J, with 8 bases between. As DNA, the CDR3 is TGTGCCACCCTCCAGGGGAACACTGAAGCTTTCTTT. It specifies CATLQGNTEAFF.

This chain uses TRBV5-8 with TRBJ1-5; no reliable D call. The germline gives CDR1 SGHTS, CDR2 YDEGEE. The length of the CDR3 is 15 residues. V lost 0 bases and J 3 bases, leaving 10 bases between the germline ends. CDR3 residues: CASSLEFGINQPQHF. The CDR3 DNA follows: TGTGCCAGCAGCTTGGAATTCGGGATCAATCAGCCCCAGCATTTT.

This clone has a single count. The V call is TRBV11-3, the J call TRBJ1-2; D is possibly TRBD1 (5 bases). CDR3 length: 13 amino acids. The V gene lost 8 bases and the J gene lost 4 bases, with 14 bases spanning the gap. Germline values: CDR1 SGHNT, CDR2 YENEEA. In DNA form, the CDR3 reads TGTGCCAGCGCTCTGGGGGGACCCTATGGCTACACCTTC. Its protein product is CASALGGPYGYTF.

This clone appeared a single time. The chain couples TRBV27 to TRBJ1-5; D is unclear. The length of the CDR3 is 13 residues. The ends were cut back, 6 bases at V and 0 bases at J, with 6 bases in the middle. CDR1 and CDR2 from the germline V gene are MNHEY and SMNVEV (reference sequence). This chain's CDR3 is CASSFYSNQPQHF. CDR3 DNA sequence: TGTGCCAGCAGCTTCTATAGCAATCAGCCCCAGCATTTT.

This clone has just one count. J is TRBJ2-7 and V is TRBV19, with D tentatively TRBD2 (5 bases). Germline CDR1 is LNHDA and CDR2 is SQIVND (reference sequence). V lost 3 bases and J lost 4, with 13 bases in between. The CDR3 has 14 amino acids. CDR3 nucleotides: TGTGCCAGTAGTATCGGGGTTCTAGAGTACGAGCAGTACTTC. Translating it yields CASSIGVLEYEQYF.

This chain connects TRBV5-1 to TRBJ2-1; TRBD2 matches 11 bases. With 1 base clipped from V and 7 bases from J, the junction kept 4 bases outside the gene matches. The CDR3 runs 15 residues. The germline V gene encodes CDR1 SGHRS and CDR2 YFSETQ. The chain's CDR3 is CASSLTSGSRNEQFF. The CDR3 DNA reads TGCGCCAGCAGCTTGACTAGCGGGAGTCGGAATGAGCAGTTCTTC.

The chain combines TRBV7-2 with TRBJ2-3, with TRBD2 as a possible D gene (6 bases). This CDR3 has 15 residues. Germline lookup yields CDR1 SGHTA and CDR2 FQGNSA. V was clipped by 2 bases and J by 5 bases, with 14 bases between them. The DNA for the CDR3 is TGTGCCAGCAGCTTAACGGGGGTAGTTTTAGATACGCAGTATTTT. Translating gives CASSLTGVVLDTQYF.

V and J are TRBV4-2 and TRBJ2-5; tentative D call: TRBD2 (5 bases). V dropped 3 bases and J dropped 2 bases, with 7 bases sitting between them. This CDR3 is built from 13 residues. CDR1 and CDR2 (germline): LGHNA, YNFKEQ. CDR3 nucleotides: TGTGCCAGCAGCCAGACTACTCAAGAGACCCAGTACTTC. This encodes CASSQTTQETQYF.

The chain is built from TRBV11-3 and TRBJ1-1; a weak D match, TRBD1 (6 bases). The CDR3 extends over 11 amino acids. With 5 bases removed from V and 11 bases from J, the gap between germline ends came to 12 bases. Germline V gene data show CDR1 as SGHNT and CDR2 as YENEEA. CDR3 loop: CASSIRDIAFF. CDR3 bases: TGTGCCAGCAGCATCCGGGACATTGCTTTCTTT.

CDR3 region: CASSFGTGANTEAFF. The CDR3 region has the DNA TGTGCCAGCAGCTTTGGGACAGGGGCTAACACTGAAGCTTTCTTT. V usage is TRBV5-6 and J usage is TRBJ1-1; 10 bases are shared with TRBD1. This CDR3 has 15 residues. Germline values: CDR1 SGHDT, CDR2 YYEEEE. Trimming at V came to 2 bases and at J to 2 bases, leaving 3 bases not matched to a gene.